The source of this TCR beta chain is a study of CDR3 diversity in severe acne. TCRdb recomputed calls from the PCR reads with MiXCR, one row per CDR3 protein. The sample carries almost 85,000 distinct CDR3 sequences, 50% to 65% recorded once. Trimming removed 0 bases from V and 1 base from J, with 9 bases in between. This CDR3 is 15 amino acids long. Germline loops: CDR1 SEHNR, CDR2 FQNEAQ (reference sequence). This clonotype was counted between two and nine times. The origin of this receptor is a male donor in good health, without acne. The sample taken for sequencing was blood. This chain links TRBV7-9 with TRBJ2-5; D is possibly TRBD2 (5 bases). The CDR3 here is CASSLAGVTQETQYF. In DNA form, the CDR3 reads TGTGCCAGCAGCTTAGCGGGAGTTACCCAAGAGACCCAGTACTTC.